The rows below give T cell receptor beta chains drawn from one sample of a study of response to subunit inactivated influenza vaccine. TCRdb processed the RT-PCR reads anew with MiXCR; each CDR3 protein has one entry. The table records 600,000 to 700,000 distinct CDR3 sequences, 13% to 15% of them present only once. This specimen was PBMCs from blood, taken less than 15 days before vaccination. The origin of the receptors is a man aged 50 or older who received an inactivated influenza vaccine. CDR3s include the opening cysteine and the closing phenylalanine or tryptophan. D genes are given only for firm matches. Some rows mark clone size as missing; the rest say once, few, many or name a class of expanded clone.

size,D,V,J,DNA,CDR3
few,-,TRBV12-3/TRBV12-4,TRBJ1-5,TGTGCCAGCAGCCAAACCCGACAGGCCAATGAGCCCCAGCATTTT,CASSQTRQANEPQHF
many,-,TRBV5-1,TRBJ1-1,TGTGCCAGCAGCTTAGTGGTGGGCACTGAAGCTTTCTTT,CASSLVVGTEAFF
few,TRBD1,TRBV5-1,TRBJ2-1,TGCGCCAGCAGCTTGTCGGCAGGGGGCCTTCGAGTTGTTGAGCAGTTCTTC,CASSLSAGGLRVVEQFF
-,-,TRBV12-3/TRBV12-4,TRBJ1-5,TGTGCCAGCAGTTACTGGACTTTGGGGAATCAGCCCCAGCATTTT,CASSYWTLGNQPQHF
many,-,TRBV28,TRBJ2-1,TGTGCCAGCAGCCGCCCCCTAGGGTTTCCATTAAAAAACTCCTACAATGAGCAGTTCTTC,CASSRPLGFPLKNSYNEQFF
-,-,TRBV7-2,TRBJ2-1,TGTGCCAGCGCAAAGGGGCAGGGGAGCTACAATGAGCAGTTCTTC,CASAKGQGSYNEQFF
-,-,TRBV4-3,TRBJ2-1,TGCGCCAGCAGCCAAGCAAGGGGGAATGAGCAGTTCTTC,CASSQARGNEQFF
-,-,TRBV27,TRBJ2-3,TGTGCCAGCAGTTTATTTTCAGGGGTCACAGATACGCAGTATTTT,CASSLFSGVTDTQYF
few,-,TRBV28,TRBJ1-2,TGTGCCAGCAGTTTCGACTGGGACTCTGCCTACACCTTC,CASSFDWDSAYTF
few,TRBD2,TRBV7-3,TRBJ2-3,TGTGCCAGCAGCTTAACCCGGGAGGGCCCAGATACGCAGTATTTT,CASSLTREGPDTQYF
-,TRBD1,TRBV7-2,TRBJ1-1,TGTGCCAGCAGCTTAACCGGACAGGGCTGGACTGAAGCTTTCTTT,CASSLTGQGWTEAFF
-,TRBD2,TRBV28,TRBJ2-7,TGTGCCAGCAGTTTAGGCGGGAGGGCCCACGAGCAGTACTTC,CASSLGGRAHEQYF
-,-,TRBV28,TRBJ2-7,TGTGCCAGCAGTTCCGCCTTAGGGGGCGAGCAGTACTTC,CASSSALGGEQYF
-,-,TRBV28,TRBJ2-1,TGTGCCAGCAGTTTCGACCTAGCCTACAATGAGCAGTTCTTC,CASSFDLAYNEQFF
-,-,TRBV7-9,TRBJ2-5,TGTGCCAGCAGGATGGACCTACTACAAGTACAAGAGACCCAGTACTTC,CASRMDLLQVQETQYF
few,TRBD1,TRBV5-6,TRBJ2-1,TGTGCCAGCAGCTTCCGGGACAGATACAATGAGCAGTTCTTC,CASSFRDRYNEQFF
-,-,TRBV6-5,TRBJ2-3,TGTGCCAGCAGTTACGGGACCCCGCAGATCACAGATACGCAGTATTTT,CASSYGTPQITDTQYF
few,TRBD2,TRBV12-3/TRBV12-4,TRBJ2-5,TGTGCCAGCAGTTGGGGACTAGCGGGGGGGCAAGAGACCCAGTACTTC,CASSWGLAGGQETQYF